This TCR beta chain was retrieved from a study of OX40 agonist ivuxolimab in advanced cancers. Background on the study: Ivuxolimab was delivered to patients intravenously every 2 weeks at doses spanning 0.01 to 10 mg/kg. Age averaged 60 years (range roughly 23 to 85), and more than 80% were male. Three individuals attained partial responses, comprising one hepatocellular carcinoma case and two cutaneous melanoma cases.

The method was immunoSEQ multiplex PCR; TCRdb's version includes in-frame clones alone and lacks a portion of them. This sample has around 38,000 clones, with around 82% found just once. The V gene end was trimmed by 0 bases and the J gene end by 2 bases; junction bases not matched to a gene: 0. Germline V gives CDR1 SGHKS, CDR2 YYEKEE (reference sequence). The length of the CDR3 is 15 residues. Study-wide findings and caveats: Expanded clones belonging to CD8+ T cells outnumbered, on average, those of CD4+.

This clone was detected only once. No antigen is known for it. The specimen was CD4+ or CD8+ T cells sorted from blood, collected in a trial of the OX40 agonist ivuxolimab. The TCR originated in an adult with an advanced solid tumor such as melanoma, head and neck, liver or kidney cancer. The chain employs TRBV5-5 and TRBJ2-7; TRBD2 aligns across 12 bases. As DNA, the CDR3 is TGTGCCAGCAGCTTGGGGACTAGCGGGGCCTACGAGCAGTACTTC. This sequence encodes CASSLGTSGAYEQYF. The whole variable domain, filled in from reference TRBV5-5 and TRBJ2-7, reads DAGVTQSPTHLIKTRGQQVTLRCSPISGHKSVSWYQQVLGQGPQFIFQYYEKEERGRGNFPDRFSARQFPNYSSELNVNALLLGDSALYLCASSLGTSGAYEQYFGPGTRLTVT.